A single sample is the source of the 28 T cell receptor beta chains below, sequenced in a study of blood T cell repertoires in COVID-19. This table comes from immunoSEQ multiplex PCR, and its TCRdb copy is limited to in-frame clones, with some not included. The data hold under 200,000 clones, with roughly 82% observed a single time. The specimen was PBMCs or T cells enriched from blood (not recorded which). The receptors derive from a woman aged 55-69 years with acute COVID-19.

V usage is TRBV4-3 and J usage is TRBJ1-5; a possible D gene is TRBD1 (6 bases). V gave up 0 bases and J gave up 5 bases, with 14 bases separating them. CDR1 and CDR2 (germline): LGHNA, YSLEER. The CDR3 contains 16 residues. CDR3 sequence reads: CASSQDLGHSYQPQHF. As DNA, the CDR3 is TGCGCCAGCAGCCAAGATTTGGGACACTCTTATCAGCCCCAGCATTTT.

This chain links TRBV5-6 with TRBJ2-3; TRBD2 aligns across 10 bases. Germline trimming cut 4 bases from V and 6 bases from J; bases unmatched to any gene: 5. CDR3 length equals 14 residues. From germline, CDR1 is SGHDT and CDR2 YYEEEE. The CDR3 DNA follows: TGTGCCAGCAGCGTTCTAGCGGGGGCCGATACGCAGTATTTT. It is translated as CASSVLAGADTQYF.

The chain links TRBV5-4 to TRBJ2-3; D remains ambiguous. CDR1 SGHNT and CDR2 YYREEE come from the germline V gene (reference sequence). With 3 bases removed from V and 6 bases from J, the gap between germline ends came to 14 bases. This CDR3 region has 14 residues. This chain's CDR3 is CASSSGLLPDTQYF. The CDR3, as DNA: TGTGCCAGCAGCTCGGGTCTTCTTCCGGATACGCAGTATTTT.

The CDR3 sequence: CASSLLPEEQYV. Written as DNA, the CDR3 is TGTGCCAGCAGCTTACTGCCGGAGGAGCAGTACGTC. The chain joins TRBV11-2 to TRBJ2-7; no clear D. The CDR3 consists of 12 residues. V lost 2 bases to trimming and J lost 7 bases, with 9 bases between them. Germline CDR1 is SGHAT and CDR2 is FQNNGV.

This CDR3 reads CAWSVQDTQYF. The CDR3 DNA reads TGTGCCTGGAGTGTACAGGATACGCAGTATTTT. The chain carries TRBV30 and TRBJ2-3; D gene unclear. The germline V gene has CDR1 GTSNPN and CDR2 SVGIG (reference sequence). The length of the CDR3 is 11 residues. Trimming stripped 0 bases from V and 6 bases from J, with 4 bases between.

The gene calls are TRBV11-3 and TRBJ2-3; 9 bases match TRBD1. Germline values: CDR1 SGHNT, CDR2 YENEEA. Unmatched junction bases numbered 7, after V lost 5 bases and J lost 4 bases. The CDR3 has 15 amino acids. The CDR3 DNA follows: TGTGCCAGCAGCCCCCCGGGACAGGGTTCAGATACGCAGTATTTT. Translating it yields CASSPPGQGSDTQYF.

The V call is TRBV5-5, the J call TRBJ1-6; D might be TRBD1 (5 bases). Per the germline V gene, CDR1 is SGHKS and CDR2 is YYEKEE (reference sequence). With 3 bases removed from V and 7 bases from J, the gap between germline ends came to 11 bases. This CDR3 is built from 14 residues. CDR3 nucleotide sequence: TGTGCCAGCAGCTCGACAGCAGCCAATTCACCCCTCCACTTT. Its translation: CASSSTAANSPLHF. Complete variable domain (other parts from reference TRBV5-5 and TRBJ1-6): DAGVTQSPTHLIKTRGQQVTLRCSPISGHKSVSWYQQVLGQGPQFIFQYYEKEERGRGNFPDRFSARQFPNYSSELNVNALLLGDSALYLCASSSTAANSPLHFGNGTRLTVT.

The gene calls are TRBV6-6 and TRBJ1-1, with TRBD1 identical over 7 bases. Unmatched junction bases numbered 8, after V lost 6 bases and J lost 4 bases. Germline assignment: CDR1 MNHNY and CDR2 SVGAGI (reference sequence). The CDR3 consists of 14 residues. The DNA of the CDR3 is TGTGCCAGCAGGGCGACAGGGTTCAGCACTGAAGCTTTCTTT. This translates into CASRATGFSTEAFF.

The chain joins TRBV18 to TRBJ2-3; 11 bases are a match to TRBD2. J gave up 5 bases and V 5 bases, and 9 bases lay outside the gene matches. In germline, CDR1 is KGHSH, CDR2 LQKENI. The CDR3 length is 16 residues. CDR3 region: CASSSSSGGTLDTQYF. For the CDR3, the DNA is TGTGCCAGCTCATCCTCTAGCGGGGGGACGCTAGATACGCAGTATTTT.

V and J are TRBV6-5 and TRBJ1-2; D gene unclear. Trimming left V 0 bases short and J 4 bases short, with 6 bases between. The CDR3 totals 13 residues. Germline V gene data show CDR1 as MNHEY and CDR2 as SVGAGI. Written as DNA, the CDR3 is TGTGCCAGCAGTTACTCGGAGTCCTATGGCTACACCTTC. This sequence encodes CASSYSESYGYTF.

The rearrangement uses TRBV19 and TRBJ2-7; 7 nucleotides agree with TRBD2. This CDR3 spans 15 amino acids. The V gene end was trimmed by 3 bases and the J gene end by 4 bases; junction bases not matched to a gene: 9. Germline-derived CDR1 and CDR2 are LNHDA and SQIVND (reference sequence). CDR3 in amino acids: CASSMWASGAYEQYF. The CDR3 DNA follows: TGTGCCAGTAGTATGTGGGCTAGCGGAGCTTACGAGCAGTACTTC.

The gene calls are TRBV4-3 and TRBJ1-1; D gene unclear. The ends were cut back, 0 bases at V and 0 bases at J, with 11 bases in the middle. CDR1 and CDR2 (germline): LGHNA, YSLEER. CDR3 length: 16 residues. Written as DNA, the CDR3 is TGCGCCAGCAGCCAAGATTTAGCGGTTTTGAACACTGAAGCTTTCTTT. This sequence encodes CASSQDLAVLNTEAFF.

This clone was counted once. The CDR3: CASSWAPGELFF. Here the CDR3 DNA reads TGTGCCAGCAGTTGGGCACCCGGGGAGCTGTTTTTT. The chain combines TRBV6-5 with TRBJ2-2; D is unresolved. Trimming took off 4 bases at V and 6 bases at J, with 6 bases between the two ends. Germline V gene data show CDR1 as MNHEY and CDR2 as SVGAGI. This CDR3 contains 12 residues.

The chain is built from TRBV29-1 and TRBJ2-5; 11 bases map to TRBD1. The CDR3 extends over 15 amino acids. Per the germline V gene, CDR1 is SQVTM and CDR2 is ANQGSEA. V shed 4 bases, J shed 4 bases, and the junction held 8 bases outside the gene matches. The CDR3 is CSVARTGGQGETQYF. DNA of the CDR3: TGCAGCGTTGCCCGGACAGGGGGCCAGGGAGAGACCCAGTACTTC. The full variable domain, with the rest looked up from reference TRBV29-1 and TRBJ2-5, is SAVISQKPSRDICQRGTSLTIQCQVDSQVTMMFWYRQQPGQSLTLIATANQGSEATYESGFVIDKFPISRPNLTFSTLTVSNMSPEDSSIYLCSVARTGGQGETQYFGPGTRLLVL.

The chain recombines TRBV10-3 with TRBJ1-2; 7 bases are a match to TRBD1. Germline V CDR1 and CDR2: ENHRY, SYGVKD. V shed 6 bases, J shed 7 bases, and the junction held 8 bases outside the gene matches. This CDR3 has 13 residues. CDR3 bases: TGTGCCATCAGGATACAGACAGGGAGTGGCTACACCTTC. Translation gives CAIRIQTGSGYTF.

This chain links TRBV27 with TRBJ1-6; no clear D gene. This CDR3 contains 14 residues. Germline-derived CDR1 and CDR2 are MNHEY and SMNVEV (reference sequence). The V end lost 6 bases, the J end lost 0 bases, and 6 bases lay between the germline ends. The CDR3 region has the DNA TGTGCCAGCAGGGAGCGCTCCTATAATTCACCCCTCCACTTT. The encoded protein is CASRERSYNSPLHF.

The chain employs TRBV7-2 and TRBJ1-1, with D uncertain. The ends were cut back, 4 bases at V and 1 base at J, with 13 bases in the middle. CDR1 SGHTA and CDR2 FQGNSA come from the germline V gene. This CDR3 has 15 amino acids. In nucleotides, the CDR3 is TGTGCCAGCAGCTCCCTCCCGGGAACGAACACTGAAGCTTTCTTT. The encoded protein is CASSSLPGTNTEAFF.

The gene calls are TRBV6-2 or TRBV6-3 and TRBJ1-1; the D gene is possibly TRBD1 (6 bases). CDR1 is MNHEY, CDR2 SVGEGT, per germline. The V and J ends lost 3 bases and 5 bases respectively, with 13 bases between them. The CDR3 extends over 14 amino acids. The CDR3 DNA reads as TGTGCCAGCAGTTATTCGACAGGTCGGACTGAAGCTTTCTTT. Translated, it gives CASSYSTGRTEAFF.

The V and J genes are TRBV19 and TRBJ2-5, with a possible D match to TRBD2 (7 bases). The V and J ends lost 3 bases and 5 bases respectively, with 13 bases between them. This CDR3 comprises 14 residues. Looked up from germline, CDR1 is LNHDA and CDR2 is SQIVND (reference sequence). The CDR3 sequence is CASSMGGGIETQYF. CDR3 DNA: TGTGCCAGTAGTATGGGAGGGGGAATCGAGACCCAGTACTTC. The full variable domain, with the rest looked up from reference TRBV19 and TRBJ2-5, is DGGITQSPKYLFRKEGQNVTLSCEQNLNHDAMYWYRQDPGQGLRLIYYSQIVNDFQKGDIAEGYSVSREKKESFPLTVTSAQKNPTAFYLCASSMGGGIETQYFGPGTRLLVL.

The chain carries TRBV14 and TRBJ2-7; D is perhaps TRBD1 (5 bases). The V gene's germline CDR1 is SGHDN and CDR2 FVKESK. The CDR3 is 19 amino acids. V was cut by 1 base and J by 5 bases, with 27 bases left in between. In DNA, the CDR3 is TGTGCCAGCAGCCAAGTTTTGGGGCGGTCAGGGAAAGGCAGAAACGAGCAGTACTTC. This translates into CASSQVLGRSGKGRNEQYF.

The chain couples TRBV6-4 to TRBJ1-1; 7 nucleotides align to TRBD1. Germline trimming cut 7 bases from V and 6 bases from J; bases unmatched to any gene: 5. The CDR3 has 12 amino acids. Germline CDR1 reads MRHNA; CDR2 reads SNTAGT. CDR3 region: CASNRTGPEAFF. CDR3 DNA: TGTGCCAGCAACCGGACAGGCCCTGAAGCTTTCTTT.

The gene calls are TRBV25-1 and TRBJ1-5; TRBD1 is a possible D gene (5 bases). V was pared by 2 bases and J by 7 bases, with 12 bases between. Germline V CDR1 and CDR2: MGHDK, SYGVNS. This CDR3 spans 14 amino acids. The DNA for the CDR3 is TGTGCCAGCAGTGAAACGGGACTCGGACAGCCCCAGCATTTT. It yields the protein CASSETGLGQPQHF.

This clone was detected only a few times. CDR3 DNA: TGTGCCAGCAGCTCCCCCGGGGGGCCACACCGTAGTTACGAGCAGTACTTC. Its protein product is CASSSPGGPHRSYEQYF. The V gene is TRBV5-4, the J gene TRBJ2-7; D might be TRBD2 (7 bases). Germline V gene sequence: CDR1 SGHNT, CDR2 YYREEE (reference sequence). CDR3 length equals 17 residues. Trimming stripped 3 bases from V and 4 bases from J, with 23 bases between.

The chain is built from TRBV5-4 and TRBJ2-1, with D possibly TRBD2 on 6 matching bases. CDR3 size: 13 residues. Between the trimmed V and J ends, which lost 2 bases and 6 bases, there was a span of 9 bases. In germline, CDR1 is SGHNT, CDR2 YYREEE (reference sequence). The DNA of the CDR3 is TGTGCCAGCAGCTTCTCGGGAGTCAATGAGCAGTTCTTC. As protein: CASSFSGVNEQFF.

The chain is built from TRBV5-1 and TRBJ2-1; 7 bases line up with TRBD2. The CDR3 has 16 amino acids. The V and J ends lost 2 bases and 12 bases, in that order; junction bases with no gene match: 17. Germline values: CDR1 SGHRS, CDR2 YFSETQ. The CDR3 reads CASSLDLAAAGVGQFF. The CDR3 DNA reads TGCGCCAGCAGCTTAGACCTAGCGGCCGCCGGGGTAGGGCAGTTCTTC.

This chain connects TRBV28 to TRBJ2-1; D possibly corresponds to TRBD2 (5 bases). V lost 5 bases and J lost 0, with 11 bases in between. Germline CDR1 and CDR2: MDHEN and SYDVKM. This CDR3 is built from 15 residues. CDR3 residues: CASSPGELSYNEQFF. The CDR3 DNA is TGTGCCAGCAGTCCCGGGGAGCTCTCCTACAATGAGCAGTTCTTC.

The chain is built from TRBV7-2 and TRBJ1-1; TRBD1 matches 9 bases. Germline V CDR1 and CDR2: SGHTA, FQGNSA. The CDR3 is 14 amino acids. V dropped 5 bases and J dropped 7; count of bases not matched to a gene: 8. In DNA form, the CDR3 reads TGTGCCAGCAGCCCCACCCCGGGACAGGGTGAAGCTTTCTTT. The encoded protein is CASSPTPGQGEAFF.

The gene calls are TRBV5-6 and TRBJ1-5; D is unclear. The V end lost 0 bases, the J end lost 0 bases, and 7 bases lay between the germline ends. Germline CDR1 is SGHDT and CDR2 is YYEEEE. The CDR3 is 15 amino acids. The CDR3 region has the DNA TGTGCCAGCAGCTTGGCCCGGGGTAGCAATCAGCCCCAGCATTTT. It yields the protein CASSLARGSNQPQHF. Complete variable domain (other parts from reference TRBV5-6 and TRBJ1-5): DAGVTQSPTHLIKTRGQQVTLRCSPKSGHDTVSWYQQALGQGPQFIFQYYEEEERQRGNFPDRFSGHQFPNYSSELNVNALLLGDSALYLCASSLARGSNQPQHFGDGTRLSIL.